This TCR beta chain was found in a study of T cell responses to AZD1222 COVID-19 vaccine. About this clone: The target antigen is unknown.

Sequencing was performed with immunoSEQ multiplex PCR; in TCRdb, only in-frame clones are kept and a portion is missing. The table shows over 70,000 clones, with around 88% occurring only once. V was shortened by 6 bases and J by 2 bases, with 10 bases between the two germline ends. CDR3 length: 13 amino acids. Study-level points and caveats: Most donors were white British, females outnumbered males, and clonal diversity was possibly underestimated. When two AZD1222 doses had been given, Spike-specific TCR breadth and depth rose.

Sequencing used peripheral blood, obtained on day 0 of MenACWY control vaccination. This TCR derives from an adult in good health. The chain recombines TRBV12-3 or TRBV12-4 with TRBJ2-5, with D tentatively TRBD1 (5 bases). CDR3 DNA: TGTGCCAGCAGCCCGGACATACAAGAGACCCAGTACTTC. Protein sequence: CASSPDIQETQYF.